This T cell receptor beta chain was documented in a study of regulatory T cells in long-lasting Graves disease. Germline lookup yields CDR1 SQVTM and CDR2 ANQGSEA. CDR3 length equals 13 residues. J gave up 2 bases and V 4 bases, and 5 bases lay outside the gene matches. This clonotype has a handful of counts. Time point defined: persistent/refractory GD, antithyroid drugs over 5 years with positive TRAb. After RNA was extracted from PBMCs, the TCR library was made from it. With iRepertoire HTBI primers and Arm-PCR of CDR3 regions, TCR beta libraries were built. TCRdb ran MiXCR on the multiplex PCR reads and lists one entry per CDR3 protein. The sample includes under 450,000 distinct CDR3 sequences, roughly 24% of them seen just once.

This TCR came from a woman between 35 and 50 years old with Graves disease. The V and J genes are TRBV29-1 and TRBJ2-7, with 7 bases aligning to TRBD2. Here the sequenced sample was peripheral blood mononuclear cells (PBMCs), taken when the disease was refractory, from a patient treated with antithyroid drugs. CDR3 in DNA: TGCAGCGTTGTACTAGCGATCCCCTACGAGCAGTACTTC. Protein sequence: CSVVLAIPYEQYF.